Detailed here is one TCR beta chain. The assay was immunoSEQ multiplex PCR, and TCRdb's table has in-frame clones only and misses some. The sample has about 40,000 clones, about 90% seen once. The CDR3 has 15 amino acids. Germline CDR1 MNHEY, CDR2 SVGAGI. V trimming: 6 bases; J trimming: 4 bases; junction bases outside the gene matches: 6. This sample is drawn from a study of T cell changes during pregnancy in multiple sclerosis. The sequence came from a female donor with multiple sclerosis, enrolled in a pregnancy study. V is TRBV6-5 and J is TRBJ2-5; 12 bases are shared with TRBD1. This specimen was CD4+ T cells from peripheral blood mononuclear cells, taken before pregnancy. The CDR3 loop reads CASSLGTGGVETQYF. The CDR3 coding sequence is TGTGCCAGCAGCCTCGGGACAGGGGGCGTAGAGACCCAGTACTTC.